This section outlines one TCR beta chain sequence together with its context. Germline-derived CDR1 and CDR2 are SNHLY and FYNNEI. The CDR3 contains 13 residues. V shed 5 bases and J shed 7 bases, with 14 bases lying between them. Sorting used thawed, overnight-rested PBMC stained with anti-CD3, a viability dye and GMM-loaded CD1B tetramer. The CD1B tetramers carried C32 glucose monomycolate purified from Rhodococcus equi. Before cryopreservation, the sorted PBMC lost their CD14-expressing monocytes. This entry is derived from a study of T cells in tuberculosis. Study findings and constraints: The stringent gate may have excluded weak CD1B-GMM tetramer binders.

Method: immunoSEQ multiplex PCR; TCRdb's copy keeps in-frame clones and lacks some. The repertoire includes about 59,000 clones, under 90% of them detected once, and roughly 13% sits in the top ten. The chain has TRBV2 and TRBJ2-5, with D tentatively TRBD2 (6 bases). This sequence was found in an adult woman with latent tuberculosis. The specimen sequenced was CD1b-GMM tetramer-negative cells sorted from PBMCs. The CDR3 protein is CASSRTGGVTQYF. The CDR3 nucleotides are TGTGCCAGCAGTAGGACCGGAGGGGTGACCCAGTACTTC.